Each of the 23 T cell receptor beta chains below was sequenced from the same sample in a study of blood T cells in healthy people across ages. A second 7 to 11 cycle PCR used barcoded and J-beta primers. Each CDR3 protein gets one entry after TCRdb re-called the 5' RACE reads with MiXCR. Of about 760,000 distinct CDR3 sequences listed, roughly three fifths are singletons. The sample consisted of blood. These receptors all stem from a man aged 40-49 years in good health.

This sequence joins TRBV20-1 and TRBJ2-7, with a possible D match to TRBD2 (5 bases). This CDR3 is 17 amino acids long. The V end lost 0 bases, the J end lost 0 bases, and 18 bases lay between the germline ends. Per germline, CDR1 DFQATT and CDR2 SNEGSKA (reference sequence). CDR3 nucleotide sequence: TGCAGTGCTAGAGATAGGATACGCGGGCCGGCCTCCTACGAGCAGTACTTC. It yields the protein CSARDRIRGPASYEQYF.

The chain recombines TRBV20-1 with TRBJ2-5, with 10 bases matching TRBD2. There are 15 residues in the CDR3. CDR1 and CDR2 from the germline V gene are DFQATT and SNEGSKA (reference sequence). J gave up 11 bases and V 3 bases, and 15 bases lay outside the gene matches. CDR3: CSARVRGLAAGEQYF. CDR3 DNA sequence: TGCAGTGCTAGGGTACGTGGACTAGCGGCAGGTGAGCAGTACTTC.

This clonotype was observed many times. This chain links TRBV4-1 with TRBJ2-3; tentatively, D is TRBD1 (6 bases). Trimming took off 0 bases at V and 7 bases at J, with 14 bases between the two ends. Germline V CDR1 and CDR2: MGHRA, YSYEKL. The CDR3 has 15 amino acids. Here the CDR3 reads CASSQDQGSANTQYF. In DNA form, the CDR3 reads TGCGCCAGCAGCCAAGATCAGGGGAGCGCGAATACGCAGTATTTT.

The gene calls are TRBV7-8 and TRBJ1-2, with 7 bases that match TRBD1. The CDR3 runs 15 residues. V lost 5 bases, J lost 5 bases, and 11 bases stayed unmatched. Germline V gives CDR1 SGHVS, CDR2 FQNEAQ. CDR3 sequence (DNA): TGTGCCAGCAGCCAGGTTCTACAGGGGACGTATGGCTACACCTTC. Its protein is CASSQVLQGTYGYTF.

The rearrangement uses TRBV24-1 and TRBJ2-2, with TRBD1 matching over 8 bases. The CDR3 has 16 amino acids. The V gene end was trimmed by 8 bases and the J gene end by 7 bases; junction bases not matched to a gene: 14. Germline V gene sequence: CDR1 KGHDR, CDR2 SFDVKD. The CDR3 nucleotides are TGTGCCACCAAATCCGCCGGGACAGGAGAAGGCGGGGAGCTGTTTTTT. Its protein is CATKSAGTGEGGELFF.

The J gene is TRBJ2-3, the V gene TRBV2; no definite D call. Germline CDR1 and CDR2: SNHLY and FYNNEI. The V and J ends lost 4 bases and 0 bases respectively, with 11 bases between them. The CDR3 has 15 residues. CDR3 sequence reads: CASSVARVSTDTQYF. The CDR3 coding sequence is TGTGCCAGCAGTGTCGCAAGGGTTAGCACAGATACGCAGTATTTT. Based on the CDR3 plus reference TRBV2 and TRBJ2-3, the full variable domain is EPEVTQTPSHQVTQMGQEVILRCVPISNHLYFYWYRQILGQKVEFLVSFYNNEISEKSEIFDDQFSVERPDGSNFTLKIRSTKLEDSAMYFCASSVARVSTDTQYFGPGTRLTVL.

The chain is built from TRBV2 and TRBJ2-1; no clear D. CDR3 length: 14 residues. Per germline, CDR1 SNHLY and CDR2 FYNNEI. V shed 6 bases and J shed 8 bases, with 17 bases lying between them. The CDR3 is CASSPFFTSDEQFF. CDR3 in DNA: TGTGCCAGCAGCCCCTTCTTTACATCGGATGAGCAGTTCTTC.

This clonotype was seen a few times. The CDR3 protein is CAIQGDTGELFF. The CDR3 coding sequence is TGTGCCATACAGGGGGACACCGGGGAGCTGTTTTTT. This chain joins TRBV12-3 or TRBV12-4 and TRBJ2-2; the match to TRBD1 covers 8 bases. V was clipped by 10 bases and J by 3 bases; unmatched bases: 1. There are 12 residues in the CDR3.

The chain couples TRBV4-3 to TRBJ1-2; 7 bases match TRBD1. Looked up from germline, CDR1 is LGHNA and CDR2 is YSLEER. CDR3 length equals 18 residues. V dropped 5 bases and J dropped 2; count of bases not matched to a gene: 17. CDR3 DNA: TGCGCCAGCAGCTCCACAGGGAGCATACAGGGGTCCAACTATGGCTACACCTTC. This translates into CASSSTGSIQGSNYGYTF.

V usage is TRBV6-2 or TRBV6-3 and J usage is TRBJ2-1, with TRBD2 matching 8 bases. Germline CDR1 reads MNHEY; CDR2 reads SVGEGT. This CDR3 has 15 amino acids. V lost 4 bases and J lost 4; bases outside the gene matches: 6. CDR3 protein: CASSSVLAVYNEQFF. CDR3 coding DNA: TGTGCCAGCAGTTCCGTACTAGCGGTTTACAATGAGCAGTTCTTC.

This chain links TRBV20-1 with TRBJ2-5; D gene ambiguous. The CDR3 is 14 residues long. The germline gives CDR1 DFQATT, CDR2 SNEGSKA (reference sequence). Deletions cut 6 bases from V and 1 base from J, with 15 bases between. CDR3 sequence (DNA): TGCAGTGCAATCAAAGACTCGGGCCAAGAGACCCAGTACTTC. Encoded protein: CSAIKDSGQETQYF.

The chain joins TRBV28 to TRBJ2-3; D is possibly TRBD2 (6 bases). CDR3 size: 13 residues. V was clipped by 11 bases and J by 6 bases, with 18 bases between them. Germline lookup yields CDR1 MDHEN and CDR2 SYDVKM. The CDR3 DNA reads as TGTGCCGTACACGGGGAGGTAGGGGATACGCAGTATTTT. Amino acids: CAVHGEVGDTQYF.

The chain is built from TRBV6-6 and TRBJ2-7; D possibly corresponds to TRBD1 (5 bases). CDR1 and CDR2 from the germline V gene are MNHNY and SVGAGI (reference sequence). The CDR3 extends over 15 amino acids. Trimming removed 0 bases from V and 7 bases from J, with 16 bases in between. CDR3 coding DNA: TGTGCCAGCAGTTACTCGTTAGGGGTCCCTAATGAGCAGTACTTC. This gives the protein CASSYSLGVPNEQYF.

The chain carries TRBV4-1 and TRBJ2-6; 10 positions agree with TRBD1. This CDR3 region has 18 residues. Germline assignment: CDR1 MGHRA and CDR2 YSYEKL. J lost 2 bases, V lost 2 bases, and 6 bases had no gene match. The CDR3 DNA sequence: TGCGCCAGCAGCCAACACGGGACAGGGGATACTGGGGCCAACGTCCTGACTTTC. Encoded protein: CASSQHGTGDTGANVLTF.

In DNA, the CDR3 is TGTGCCACCAGCAGAGATCCCCAAGCCGGGATGACCTATGGCTACACCTTC. Translation: CATSRDPQAGMTYGYTF. V usage is TRBV15 and J usage is TRBJ1-2; D is undetermined. Germline assignment: CDR1 LNHNV and CDR2 YYDKDF (reference sequence). V was pared by 0 bases and J by 4 bases, with 18 bases between. CDR3 size: 17 residues.

The CDR3 region has the DNA TGTGCCAGCAGCTTAAATGTTAACTATGGCTACACCTTC. This encodes CASSLNVNYGYTF. This rearrangement joins TRBV7-2 to TRBJ1-2; D is unresolved. The CDR3 has 13 amino acids. The germline V and J ends were trimmed by 2 bases and 1 base, with 5 bases remaining between them. Germline V lookup: CDR1 SGHTA, CDR2 FQGNSA.

This clonotype is a singleton in its sample. The germline gene is not matched at one end of the junction; a read error may be the cause. CDR3 loop: CASSLSIGNRGAQYF. The DNA of the CDR3 is TGCGCCAGCAGTTTATCCATCGGGAACAGGGGGGCGCAGTATTTT. This chain links TRBV27 with TRBJ2-3; TRBD1 aligns across 8 bases. The CDR3 runs 15 residues. Germline values: CDR1 MNHEY, CDR2 SMNVEV (reference sequence).

V usage is TRBV20-1 and J usage is TRBJ2-3; TRBD2 might be the D (7 bases). Deletions cut 4 bases from V and 3 bases from J, with 20 bases between. Looked up from germline, CDR1 is DFQATT and CDR2 is SNEGSKA (reference sequence). This CDR3 is built from 16 residues. This CDR3 is CSATARGGAATDTQYF. The CDR3 DNA reads as TGCAGTGCTACCGCGAGAGGGGGGGCCGCGACAGATACGCAGTATTTT.

There are a few counts of this clonotype. V is TRBV29-1 and J is TRBJ2-3; D is unresolved. Trimming removed 5 bases at V and 4 bases at J, with 7 bases between. Germline values: CDR1 SQVTM, CDR2 ANQGSEA. This CDR3 has 11 residues. CDR3 coding DNA: TGCAGCGTTTCCTTTGCAGATACGCAGTATTTT. Its translation: CSVSFADTQYF.

CDR3 region: CASSRTGTVMADTQYF. CDR3 nucleotides: TGTGCCAGCAGCCGAACCGGGACGGTTATGGCAGATACGCAGTATTTT. The rearrangement links TRBV7-8 to TRBJ2-3; D tentatively fits TRBD1 or TRBD2 (5 bases each). The CDR3 sequence is 16 residues long. CDR1 SGHVS and CDR2 FQNEAQ come from the germline V gene. V was trimmed by 5 bases and J by 4 bases, leaving 19 bases between them.

V gene TRBV7-2 combines with J gene TRBJ2-1; perhaps TRBD2 as D (5 bases). Germline V CDR1 and CDR2: SGHTA, FQGNSA. Trimming stripped 4 bases from V and 3 bases from J, with 13 bases between. CDR3 length: 15 amino acids. In DNA, the CDR3 is TGTGCCAGCAGCTCCCGTGGGGAGAACTACAATGAGCAGTTCTTC. This codes for CASSSRGENYNEQFF.

V is TRBV6-1 and J is TRBJ2-1; 7 bases align to TRBD2. Germline V gene sequence: CDR1 MNHNS, CDR2 SASEGT. This CDR3 is 12 amino acids long. J lost 9 bases, V lost 4 bases, and 3 bases had no gene match. This CDR3 reads CASSGGLSEQFF. The CDR3 nucleotides are TGTGCCAGCAGTGGGGGACTAAGTGAGCAGTTCTTC.

This clonotype appeared many times. This chain joins TRBV11-3 and TRBJ2-1; TRBD1 agrees at 8 bases. This CDR3 is 14 amino acids long. From germline, CDR1 is SGHNT and CDR2 YENEEA. V was clipped by 6 bases and J by 3 bases; unmatched bases: 4. The CDR3 is CASRRDRGYNEQFF. The CDR3 coding sequence is TGTGCCAGCAGGAGAGACAGGGGCTACAATGAGCAGTTCTTC.